Listed here is a single T cell receptor beta chain. Its antigen is not identified. These data come from a study of T cell responses to AZD1222 COVID-19 vaccine. Study findings and constraints: It was only a handful of AZD1222 recipients who were seropositive at baseline. Among the donors, most were white British and more were female, and clonal diversity was possibly underestimated. CD4 TCRs associated with vaccination spanned spike, dominating at 160-218 and 743-854. Samples come after the peak T cell response, not at day 14.

The length of the CDR3 is 15 residues. V was pared by 3 bases and J by 0 bases, with 8 bases between. From germline, CDR1 is SGHVS and CDR2 FQNEAQ. TCRdb's table, derived via immunoSEQ multiplex PCR, lists solely in-frame clones and lacks some. The sample consists of about 190,000 clones, 85% to 90% of them appearing once. This sequence originates from an adult in good health. The material was peripheral blood, obtained on day 0 of MenACWY control vaccination. V is TRBV7-8 and J is TRBJ1-4; no reliable D call. The CDR3 region is CASSFNGATNEKLFF. In nucleotides, the CDR3 is TGTGCCAGCAGCTTTAACGGCGCAACTAATGAAAAACTGTTTTTT.